The T cell receptor beta chain under discussion was sequenced for a study of T-cell reconstitution after alpha-beta-depleted transplantation in children (TCRdb year 2016). About the full investigation: The study quantitatively tracked T-cell immune reconstitution after TCRalphabeta/CD19-depleted allogeneic hematopoietic cell transplantation in children using TCR repertoire profiling.

With respect to this clonotype: The specificity of this receptor is unknown. It has no much larger one-base neighbor in the sample; base qualities were not kept.

The method was PCR. The sequencer was an Illumina HiSeq 2500. TCR libraries were prepared with molecular barcoding, using unique molecular identifiers to normalize TCRbeta repertoire quantification. TCRdb ran its own pipeline on the public reads, namely fastp trimming at Q25 and MiXCR clone calling, and kept in-frame beta chains. Rows with a matching CDR3 protein are joined into one entry that keeps the most common DNA and genes. The sample table records 500,000 to 600,000 distinct CDR3 sequences; approximately 32% of these occur just once. 2.4% of the sample is in the top ten clones. Trimming accounts for 3 bases at V and 4 bases at J, while the number of junction bases matched to no gene is 4. Taken from cysteine to phenylalanine, the CDR3 has 14 residues. Only CDR3 DNA is held: 42 bases, read in frame from base 1. CDR1 and CDR2, looked up from the germline V gene, are SQVTM and ANQGSEA.

The sequence was collected from a human donor who donated a stem cell graft to a child with aplastic anemia. Sequencing used PBMCs from the stem cell graft donor, obtained from the stem cell graft. The rearrangement combines TRBV29-1 with TRBJ2-5, and 11 junctional nucleotides match TRBD1. CDR3 reads: CSVEMGTGGETQYF. The sequenced DNA: TGCAGCGTTGAGATGGGGACAGGGGGAGAGACCCAGTACTTC.